The 26 T cell receptor beta chains below all came from one sample that was sequenced in a study of T cell responses to AZD1222 COVID-19 vaccine. The method was immunoSEQ multiplex PCR; TCRdb's version includes in-frame clones alone and lacks a portion of them. The table records 130,000 to 150,000 clones, approximately 90% of them present only once. The material sequenced was peripheral blood, taken on day 0 of MenACWY control vaccination. The receptors originated from an adult in good health.

A note on this clone: Different DNA sequences within this sample yield the same CDR3. V and J are TRBV5-6 and TRBJ1-1; D unresolved. V was clipped by 0 bases and J by 1 base, with 4 bases between them. This CDR3 is built from 13 residues. CDR1 SGHDT and CDR2 YYEEEE come from the germline V gene. CDR3 loop: CASSLGPNTEAFF. The CDR3 DNA follows: TGTGCCAGCAGCTTGGGCCCGAACACTGAAGCTTTCTTT. The variable domain in full, with the rest retrieved from reference TRBV5-6 and TRBJ1-1, is DAGVTQSPTHLIKTRGQQVTLRCSPKSGHDTVSWYQQALGQGPQFIFQYYEEEERQRGNFPDRFSGHQFPNYSSELNVNALLLGDSALYLCASSLGPNTEAFFGQGTRLTVV.

The chain combines TRBV7-3 with TRBJ2-3, with D hard to call. CDR3 length: 14 amino acids. Deletions cut 2 bases from V and 6 bases from J, with 12 bases between. From germline, CDR1 is SGHTA and CDR2 FQGTGA. CDR3 nucleotide sequence: TGTGCCAGCAGCTTAGACCATCCGGCGGATACGCAGTATTTT. Translated, it gives CASSLDHPADTQYF.

V and J are TRBV6-2 or TRBV6-3 and TRBJ1-1; 7 bases are shared with TRBD1. The CDR3 is made up of 20 amino acids. CDR1 is MNHEY, CDR2 SVGEGT, per germline. V trimming: 6 bases; J trimming: 0 bases; junction bases outside the gene matches: 22. In nucleotides, the CDR3 is TGTGCCAGCAGCCCACTACGAACCTCTACAGGGGATGGAATGAACACTGAAGCTTTCTTT. It codes for CASSPLRTSTGDGMNTEAFF.

This clone was detected a few times. CDR3 nucleotide sequence: TGCAGCGTTGTGGACATTGACACAGATACGCAGTATTTT. Translating it yields CSVVDIDTDTQYF. The V and J genes are TRBV29-1 and TRBJ2-3, with D possibly matching TRBD1 (5 bases). Germline CDR1 is SQVTM and CDR2 is ANQGSEA. Trimming took off 4 bases at V and 2 bases at J, with 10 bases between the two ends. The CDR3 is 13 residues long.

V gene TRBV7-3 combines with J gene TRBJ1-1, with a possible D match to TRBD1 (6 bases). There are 14 residues in the CDR3. With 2 bases removed from V and 5 bases from J, the gap between germline ends came to 12 bases. Germline V lookup: CDR1 SGHTA, CDR2 FQGTGA. CDR3 sequence (DNA): TGTGCCAGCAGCTTAGGCAGGGGAGGAACTGAAGCTTTCTTT. This sequence encodes CASSLGRGGTEAFF.

This clone was picked up one time. The rearrangement uses TRBV29-1 and TRBJ1-1; 7 bases are shared with TRBD1. The V and J ends lost 2 bases and 5 bases, in that order; junction bases with no gene match: 17. Germline CDR1 SQVTM, CDR2 ANQGSEA. CDR3 length: 17 amino acids. The CDR3 sequence is CSVENSVGTVLVTEAFF. DNA for the CDR3: TGCAGCGTTGAAAATTCCGTGGGGACAGTATTAGTAACTGAAGCTTTCTTT. The entire variable domain, with the rest obtained from reference TRBV29-1 and TRBJ1-1, is as follows: SAVISQKPSRDICQRGTSLTIQCQVDSQVTMMFWYRQQPGQSLTLIATANQGSEATYESGFVIDKFPISRPNLTFSTLTVSNMSPEDSSIYLCSVENSVGTVLVTEAFFGQGTRLTVV.

Note on this clone: The same CDR3 can be traced to other DNA sequences in this sample. This chain links TRBV9 with TRBJ2-1, with 8 bases that match TRBD1. V trimming: 0 bases; J trimming: 1 base; junction bases outside the gene matches: 0. Germline CDR1 is SGDLS and CDR2 is YYNGEE. There are 15 residues in the CDR3. The CDR3 reads CASSVDRGSYNEQFF. In nucleotides, the CDR3 is TGTGCCAGCAGCGTAGACAGGGGGTCCTACAATGAGCAGTTCTTC. Based on the CDR3 plus reference TRBV9 and TRBJ2-1, the full variable domain is DSGVTQTPKHLITATGQRVTLRCSPRSGDLSVYWYQQSLDQGLQFLIQYYNGEERAKGNILERFSAQQFPDLHSELNLSSLELGDSALYFCASSVDRGSYNEQFFGPGTRLTVL.

The chain has TRBV6-5 and TRBJ1-5; D perhaps matches TRBD1 (5 bases). CDR1 and CDR2 from the germline V gene are MNHEY and SVGAGI. V dropped 8 bases and J dropped 1 base, with 15 bases sitting between them. The CDR3 is 15 amino acids. The CDR3 DNA reads TGTGCCAGCCGTCACGGGGGGGAGAGCAATCAGCCCCAGCATTTT. It translates to CASRHGGESNQPQHF.

The rearrangement uses TRBV7-3 and TRBJ1-2, with TRBD1 as a possible D gene (5 bases). CDR1 is SGHTA and CDR2 is FQGTGA in the germline V gene. Deletions cut 8 bases from V and 8 bases from J, with 18 bases between. The CDR3 length is 13 residues. For the CDR3, the DNA is TGTGCCAGCGGTTCAGGGCTGAATTCCGGCTACACCTTC. As protein: CASGSGLNSGYTF. Using reference TRBV7-3 and TRBJ1-2 for the parts outside the CDR3, the full variable domain is GAGVSQTPSNKVTEKGKYVELRCDPISGHTALYWYRQSLGQGPEFLIYFQGTGAADDSGLPNDRFFAVRPEGSVSTLKIQRTERGDSAVYLCASGSGLNSGYTFGSGTRLTVV.

The DNA for the CDR3 is TGTGCCAGCAGCCCCCAGGTCGGTAGCACCTACGAGCAGTACTTC. Amino acid sequence: CASSPQVGSTYEQYF. The chain recombines TRBV11-2 with TRBJ2-7; D gene unclear. This CDR3 contains 15 residues. Trimming took off 5 bases at V and 2 bases at J, with 16 bases between the two ends. The germline gives CDR1 SGHAT, CDR2 FQNNGV.

V usage is TRBV2 and J usage is TRBJ1-1, with D uncertain. Germline values: CDR1 SNHLY, CDR2 FYNNEI. The CDR3 runs to 14 residues. V was trimmed by 8 bases and J by 5 bases, leaving 18 bases between them. The CDR3 loop reads CASHTRGQGTEAFF. In DNA form, the CDR3 reads TGTGCCAGCCACACCCGCGGGCAAGGGACTGAAGCTTTCTTT.

This clone has just one count. The genes are TRBV7-2 and TRBJ1-2, with TRBD1 matching over 7 bases. The length of the CDR3 is 16 residues. Germline values: CDR1 SGHTA, CDR2 FQGNSA. V trimming: 3 bases; J trimming: 0 bases; junction bases outside the gene matches: 7. CDR3 residues: CASSFPDRFSNYGYTF. CDR3 nucleotide sequence: TGTGCCAGCAGCTTTCCGGACAGGTTTTCTAACTATGGCTACACCTTC.

This clone was recorded only once. The chain employs TRBV29-1 and TRBJ1-3, with 9 bases matching TRBD1. Germline CDR1 is SQVTM and CDR2 is ANQGSEA. The V gene end was trimmed by 1 base and the J gene end by 3 bases; junction bases not matched to a gene: 1. This CDR3 contains 14 residues. CDR3 sequence: CSVEGDRDGNTIYF. CDR3 coding DNA: TGCAGCGTTGAAGGGGACAGGGATGGAAACACCATATATTTT. The full variable domain, completed using reference TRBV29-1 and TRBJ1-3, is SAVISQKPSRDICQRGTSLTIQCQVDSQVTMMFWYRQQPGQSLTLIATANQGSEATYESGFVIDKFPISRPNLTFSTLTVSNMSPEDSSIYLCSVEGDRDGNTIYFGEGSWLTVV.

The chain uses TRBV27 and TRBJ1-2; possibly TRBD1 for D (5 bases). Germline-derived CDR1 and CDR2 are MNHEY and SMNVEV (reference sequence). V shed 10 bases and J shed 8 bases, with 17 bases lying between them. The CDR3 length is 12 residues. The CDR3 loop reads CATWRGLRGYTF. The CDR3 DNA reads TGTGCCACCTGGAGGGGACTAAGGGGCTACACCTTC.

The chain is built from TRBV7-2 and TRBJ2-3; D is unresolved. Germline V gene lookup returns CDR1 SGHTA and CDR2 FQGNSA. V was trimmed by 4 bases and J by 3 bases, leaving 14 bases between them. The CDR3 length is 15 residues. CDR3 DNA sequence: TGTGCCAGCAGCTACCGGCGAGCCACTACAGATACGCAGTATTTT. Residues: CASSYRRATTDTQYF.

The chain combines TRBV18 with TRBJ1-5, with 7 bases aligning to TRBD1. Trimming removed 4 bases from V and 3 bases from J; junction bases left unmatched: 6. The CDR3 is 15 residues long. Germline V gene lookup returns CDR1 KGHSH and CDR2 LQKENI. CDR3 region: CASSQETGINQPQHF. In nucleotides, the CDR3 is TGTGCCAGCTCACAAGAGACAGGGATCAATCAGCCCCAGCATTTT.

V gene TRBV5-1 combines with J gene TRBJ2-5; unclear D gene. Trimming pared 1 base from V and 2 bases from J, leaving 12 bases between. The CDR3 contains 15 residues. Germline V gives CDR1 SGHRS, CDR2 YFSETQ. CDR3 protein: CASSLFSAGQETQYF. The CDR3 DNA sequence: TGCGCCAGCAGCTTGTTCTCGGCAGGTCAAGAGACCCAGTACTTC. The full variable domain, its missing parts supplied by reference TRBV5-1 and TRBJ2-5, is KAGVTQTPRYLIKTRGQQVTLSCSPISGHRSVSWYQQTPGQGLQFLFEYFSETQRNKGNFPGRFSGRQFSNSRSEMNVSTLELGDSALYLCASSLFSAGQETQYFGPGTRLLVL.

V and J are TRBV6-5 and TRBJ2-1; the match to TRBD1 covers 7 bases. This CDR3 contains 15 residues. The V gene end was trimmed by 5 bases and the J gene end by 3 bases; junction bases not matched to a gene: 7. Germline V gene sequence: CDR1 MNHEY, CDR2 SVGAGI. For the CDR3, the DNA is TGTGCCAGCAGTCCCATGGGACAGAACTACAATGAGCAGTTCTTC. Its translation is CASSPMGQNYNEQFF.

The V and J genes are TRBV6-5 and TRBJ2-7; no clear D. In germline, CDR1 is MNHEY, CDR2 SVGAGI. The CDR3 spans 11 residues. The V end lost 6 bases, the J end lost 0 bases, and 3 bases lay between the germline ends. Here the CDR3 DNA reads TGTGCCAGCAGGAACTCCTACGAGCAGTACTTC. Encoded protein: CASRNSYEQYF.

V usage is TRBV11-2 and J usage is TRBJ2-2; 8 bases fit TRBD2. CDR3 size: 17 residues. V was pared by 5 bases and J by 5 bases, with 13 bases of the junction left unmatched. The germline V gene encodes CDR1 SGHAT and CDR2 FQNNGV. In nucleotides, the CDR3 is TGTGCCAGCAGCGGGGACCCTGGGACTAGACGAACCGGGGAGCTGTTTTTT. It translates to CASSGDPGTRRTGELFF.

This chain uses TRBV24-1 with TRBJ1-5; 10 bases are shared with TRBD1. The CDR3 runs 15 residues. CDR1 is KGHDR and CDR2 is SFDVKD in the germline V gene. Trimming at V came to 9 bases and at J to 4 bases, leaving 8 bases not matched to a gene. The CDR3 bases are TGTGCCACCGGAGCGGGACAGGGGACGAATCAGCCCCAGCATTTT. Protein: CATGAGQGTNQPQHF.

The chain has TRBV2 and TRBJ1-1; TRBD1 might be the D (6 bases). Per germline, CDR1 SNHLY and CDR2 FYNNEI. The CDR3 contains 13 residues. Trimming took off 8 bases at V and 4 bases at J, with 14 bases between the two ends. DNA for the CDR3: TGTGCCAGCGGCGGGGGGCAAGGCACTGAAGCTTTCTTT. Amino acid sequence: CASGGGQGTEAFF.

There are a few counts of this clone. The V gene is TRBV19, the J gene TRBJ1-6; the D gene is possibly TRBD1 (5 bases). Between the trimmed V and J ends, which lost 3 bases and 10 bases, there was a span of 16 bases. The CDR3 sequence is 15 residues long. The V gene's germline CDR1 is LNHDA and CDR2 SQIVND (reference sequence). The CDR3 is CASSMGRQGGSPLHF. DNA for the CDR3: TGTGCCAGTAGTATGGGGAGGCAGGGAGGATCACCCCTCCACTTT.

The CDR3 here is CASRIRRELNQPQHF. The CDR3, as DNA: TGTGCCAGCCGCATCAGGAGGGAGTTGAATCAGCCCCAGCATTTT. The rearrangement links TRBV28 to TRBJ1-5; no definite D call. CDR1 and CDR2 from the germline V gene are MDHEN and SYDVKM. The length of the CDR3 is 15 residues. V gave up 8 bases and J gave up 4 bases, with 18 bases separating them.

This chain connects TRBV24-1 to TRBJ1-4; no definite D call. The CDR3 contains 14 residues. V was cut by 3 bases and J by 8 bases, with 12 bases left in between. Germline CDR1 reads KGHDR; CDR2 reads SFDVKD. CDR3 protein: CATSDGRPSEKLFF. The DNA for the CDR3 is TGTGCCACCAGTGATGGAAGGCCGTCGGAAAAACTGTTTTTT.

This sequence joins TRBV11-2 and TRBJ2-1; 10 bases are a match to TRBD2. Germline CDR1 and CDR2: SGHAT and FQNNGV. The V gene end was trimmed by 5 bases and the J gene end by 6 bases; junction bases not matched to a gene: 13. The CDR3 length is 17 residues. The CDR3 is CASSGHKRGGASNEQFF. The CDR3 bases are TGTGCCAGCAGCGGACACAAGCGGGGGGGCGCATCCAATGAGCAGTTCTTC.